Here is one T cell receptor (beta chain) with its context. The CDR3 spans 16 residues. CDR1 MNHEY and CDR2 SMNVEV come from the germline V gene (reference sequence). Trimming pared 3 bases from V and 2 bases from J, leaving 17 bases between. Repertoires were generated with immunoSEQ multiplex PCR, while TCRdb's copy carries only in-frame clones and drops some. Of about 310,000 clones listed, around 87% were seen once; the top ten hold around 0.97%. This sample was included in a study of blood T cell repertoires in COVID-19. About the research overall: Samples taken during acute and convalescent COVID-19 were collected in the United States, Italy and Spain.

This sequence was found in a middle-aged woman with COVID-19, enrolled during active disease. The rearrangement joins TRBV27 to TRBJ2-7; perhaps TRBD1 as D (5 bases). The sample taken for sequencing was peripheral blood. The CDR3 bases are TGTGCCAGCAGTTTTGACAGCCTTAGGCCTACCTACGAGCAGTACTTC. This sequence encodes CASSFDSLRPTYEQYF.